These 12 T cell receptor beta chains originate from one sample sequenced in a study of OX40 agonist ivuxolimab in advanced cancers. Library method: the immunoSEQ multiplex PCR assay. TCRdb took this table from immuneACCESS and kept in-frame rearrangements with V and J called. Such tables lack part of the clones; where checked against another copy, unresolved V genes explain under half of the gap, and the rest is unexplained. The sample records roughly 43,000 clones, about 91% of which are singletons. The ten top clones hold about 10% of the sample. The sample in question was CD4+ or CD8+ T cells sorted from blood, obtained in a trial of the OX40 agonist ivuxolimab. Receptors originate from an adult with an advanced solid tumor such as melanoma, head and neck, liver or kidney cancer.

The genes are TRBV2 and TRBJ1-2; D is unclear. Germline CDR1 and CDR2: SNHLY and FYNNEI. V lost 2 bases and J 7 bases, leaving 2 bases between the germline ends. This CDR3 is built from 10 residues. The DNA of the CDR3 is TGTGCCAGCAGTGAAACTGGCTACACCTTC. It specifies CASSETGYTF.

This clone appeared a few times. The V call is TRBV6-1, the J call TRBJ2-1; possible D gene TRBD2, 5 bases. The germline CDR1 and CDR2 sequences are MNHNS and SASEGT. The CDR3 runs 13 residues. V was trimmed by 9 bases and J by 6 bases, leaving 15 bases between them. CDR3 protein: CASQRFAGNEQFF. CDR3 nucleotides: TGTGCCAGTCAGCGGTTTGCGGGCAATGAGCAGTTCTTC.

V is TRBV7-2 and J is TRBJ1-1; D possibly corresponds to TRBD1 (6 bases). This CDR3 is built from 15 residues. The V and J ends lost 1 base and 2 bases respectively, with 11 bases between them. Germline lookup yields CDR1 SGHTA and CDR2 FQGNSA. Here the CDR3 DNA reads TGTGCCAGCAGCTTAGACGAGGGGGATAACACTGAAGCTTTCTTT. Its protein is CASSLDEGDNTEAFF.

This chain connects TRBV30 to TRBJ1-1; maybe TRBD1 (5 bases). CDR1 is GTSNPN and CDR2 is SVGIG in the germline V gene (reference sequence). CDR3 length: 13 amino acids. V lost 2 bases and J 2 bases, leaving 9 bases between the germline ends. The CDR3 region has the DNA TGTGCCTGGAGTAGTGGGGCTAACACTGAAGCTTTCTTT. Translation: CAWSSGANTEAFF.

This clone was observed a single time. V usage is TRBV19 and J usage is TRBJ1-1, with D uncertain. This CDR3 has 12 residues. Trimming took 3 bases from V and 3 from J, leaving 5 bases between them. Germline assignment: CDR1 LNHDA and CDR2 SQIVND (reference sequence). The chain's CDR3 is CASSIWDTEAFF. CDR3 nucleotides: TGTGCCAGTAGTATCTGGGACACTGAAGCTTTCTTT.

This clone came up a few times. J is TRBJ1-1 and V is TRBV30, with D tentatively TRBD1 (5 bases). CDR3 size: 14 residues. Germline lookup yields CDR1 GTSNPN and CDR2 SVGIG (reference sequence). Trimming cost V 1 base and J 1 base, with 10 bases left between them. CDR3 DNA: TGTGCCTGGAGTGGCCAGGGACCGAACACTGAAGCTTTCTTT. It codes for CAWSGQGPNTEAFF.

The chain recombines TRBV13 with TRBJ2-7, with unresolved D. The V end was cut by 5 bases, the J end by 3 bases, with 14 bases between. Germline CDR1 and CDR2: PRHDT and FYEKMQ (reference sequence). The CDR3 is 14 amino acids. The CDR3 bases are TGTGCCAGCAGCGCCTCGTTCAACAGCTACGAGCAGTACTTC. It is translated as CASSASFNSYEQYF.

CDR3 amino acids: CASSVEGTPYNEQFF. DNA of the CDR3: TGTGCCAGCAGCGTAGAGGGAACCCCCTACAATGAGCAGTTCTTC. The rearrangement links TRBV9 to TRBJ2-1; D ambiguous. CDR1 SGDLS and CDR2 YYNGEE come from the germline V gene. Trimming removed 0 bases from V and 2 bases from J, with 9 bases in between. The CDR3 runs 15 residues.

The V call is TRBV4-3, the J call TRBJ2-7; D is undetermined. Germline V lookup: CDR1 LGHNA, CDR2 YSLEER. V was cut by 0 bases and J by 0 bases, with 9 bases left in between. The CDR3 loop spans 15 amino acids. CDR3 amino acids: CASSQDRANSYEQYF. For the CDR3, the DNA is TGCGCCAGCAGCCAAGATCGGGCTAACTCCTACGAGCAGTACTTC.

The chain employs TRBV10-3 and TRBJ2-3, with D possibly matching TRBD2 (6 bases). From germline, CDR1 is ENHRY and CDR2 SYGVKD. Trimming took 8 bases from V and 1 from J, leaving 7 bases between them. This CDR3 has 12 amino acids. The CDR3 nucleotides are TGTGCCATCTGGGAGGGCACAGATACGCAGTATTTT. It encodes CAIWEGTDTQYF.

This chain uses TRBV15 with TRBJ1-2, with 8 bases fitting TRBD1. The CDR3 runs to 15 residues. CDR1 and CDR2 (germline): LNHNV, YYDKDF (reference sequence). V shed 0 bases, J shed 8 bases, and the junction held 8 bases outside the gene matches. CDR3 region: CATSRDRDRFRGYTF. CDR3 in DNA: TGTGCCACCAGCAGAGATCGGGACAGGTTTCGAGGCTACACCTTC.

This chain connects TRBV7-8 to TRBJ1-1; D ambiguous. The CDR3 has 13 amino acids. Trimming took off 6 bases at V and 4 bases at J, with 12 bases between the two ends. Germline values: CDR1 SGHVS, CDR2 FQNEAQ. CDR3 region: CASRHRSSTEAFF. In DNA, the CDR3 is TGTGCCAGCAGGCACCGGTCTAGCACTGAAGCTTTCTTT.